This record covers a single T cell receptor beta chain. What antigen it recognizes has not been identified. No base-level quality is on record; no much larger clone is a single base apart. Clipping removes 5 bases from V and 4 bases from J, with 10 as the unmatched junction base count. The germline V gene yields MDHEN for CDR1 and SYDVKM for CDR2. Measured from the cysteine to the phenylalanine, the CDR3 is 15 residues long. Only the CDR3 part of the read is kept: 45 bases, read in frame from the first base. The data originate from a study of blood T cell repertoires in COVID-19 (dated by TCRdb to about 2020). General notes on the study: Collaborator samples came from the United States, Italy and Spain and covered acute and convalescent phases of COVID-19. Deeply sampled blood TCRbeta repertoires from subjects exposed to, actively infected with, or recovered from COVID-19 were included in the dataset. Nearly every sample came with metadata listing a de-identified subject ID, COVID-19 status, age in years and sex. The prospective study material was composed of cDNA or gDNA derived from T cells, B-cell-depleted T cells, or PBMCs. The repertoires were released in a freely available public database intended as a resource for research on the immune response to SARS-CoV-2. The samples were drawn from the first 160 participants of the ongoing ImmuneRACE study and from about 1,200 subjects provided by 6 global collaborators. Where available, HLA class I and class II types were obtained from metadata supplied by the sample provider rather than from assay-based typing. Summary of the overall study and its limitations: The amount of clinical and demographic metadata varied by source and participant and was provided uncurated.

TCRbeta CDR3 regions were amplified from genomic DNA by means of the immunoSEQ Assay, a bias-controlled multiplex PCR. The original pipeline was this. Within the assay, amplification of reference gene primers was used to estimate how many nucleated cells each sample contained. To quantify the absolute abundance of each unique TCRbeta CDR3 rearrangement, sequence reads were collapsed and filtered. For each sample, productive Simpson clonality was calculated as the square root of Simpson's diversity index across productive rearrangements. In its TCRdb copy, this immuneACCESS table keeps in-frame sequences only and misses some clones. Where compared with another copy, unresolved V genes explain less than half of these, and the others have no known cause. D and trimming come from the DNA, and the V and J calls and clone size come from that table. The sample records around 400,000 clones, around 92% of which are singletons. The leading ten clones occupy 1.7% of the sample.

In the prospective study, participants were roughly 18 to 100 years old, resided in about two dozen geographic areas of the United States, and were enrolled through a virtual design. In the prospective study, cohorts were assigned on the basis of participant-reported clinical history obtained from a screening survey and a study questionnaire. Recovered participants in ImmuneRACE Cohort 3 were defined by two consecutive negative NP/OP PCR tests, clearance by a healthcare professional, or resolution of symptoms. Each participant in the prospective study had whole blood, serum and a nasopharyngeal or oropharyngeal swab collected by mobile phlebotomists. Over a roughly 2-month period, participants in the prospective study had the option of providing additional blood draws and questionnaires. Blood samples from the prospective study were shipped frozen or at room temperature prior to DNA extraction.

The sequence derives from a woman aged 25 to 39 who had recovered from COVID-19. The specimen was PBMCs or T cells enriched from blood (not recorded which). The chain is assembled from TRBV28 and TRBJ1-2, with TRBD1 identical over 7 junction bases. The DNA sequence is given as TGTGCCAGCAGTCCCCGTGTAGGGGGCTTCTATGGCTACACCTTC. It encodes CASSPRVGGFYGYTF.